This is a list of T cell receptor beta chains from one sample in a study of lymphopenia after photon versus proton radiotherapy. The repertoire was sequenced with immunoSEQ multiplex PCR; TCRdb's copy has only in-frame clones and lacks some. Of approximately 65,000 clones in the sample, about nine tenths are singletons; the top ten hold 10% to 12%. The input for sequencing was peripheral blood, taken from a patient treated with proton-based radiotherapy. All receptors come from a man at least 80 years old with esophageal cancer. CDR3s include the opening cysteine and the closing phenylalanine or tryptophan. The D gene is left open where the match is weak. Size tells how often a clone was seen (once, few, many) or the class of an expanded clone, and some rows leave it out.

cdr3_aa cdr3_nt v_call d_call j_call clone_size
CASQKNRGRGNYGYTF TGTGCCTCCCAAAAGAACAGGGGGCGAGGGAACTATGGCTACACCTTC TRBV30 TRBD1 TRBJ1-2 -
CASNFKLSSTDTQYF TGTGCCAGCAACTTCAAATTATCCAGCACAGATACGCAGTATTTT TRBV5-4 - TRBJ2-3 -
CASSSQGKGSYEQYF TGTGCCAGTAGTAGCCAGGGGAAGGGGTCCTACGAGCAGTACTTC TRBV19 - TRBJ2-7 few
CASRSTGTYNEQFF TGTGCAAGTCGCTCCACCGGGACGTACAATGAGCAGTTCTTC TRBV12-2 - TRBJ2-1 -
CASSPLAGGIYNEQFF TGTGCCAGCAGCCCCTTAGCGGGGGGGATATACAATGAGCAGTTCTTC TRBV2 TRBD2 TRBJ2-1 -
CASSSLGTSGRKVNEQFF TGTGCCAGCAGTTCCCTCGGGACTAGCGGGAGAAAAGTCAATGAGCAGTTCTTC TRBV27 TRBD2 TRBJ2-1 -
CASSTRTVTYEQYF TGTGCCAGTAGTACGCGGACAGTTACCTACGAGCAGTACTTC TRBV19 - TRBJ2-7 -
CASSLGVGASTDTQYF TGTGCCAGCAGCTTAGGGGTGGGAGCCAGCACAGATACGCAGTATTTT TRBV11-2 - TRBJ2-3 few
CSVEVGGETQYF TGCAGCGTTGAAGTTGGGGGTGAGACCCAGTACTTC TRBV29-1 - TRBJ2-5 -
CASNVRGNYGYTF TGTGCCAGCAATGTGCGGGGTAACTATGGCTACACCTTC TRBV5-4 - TRBJ1-2 -
CASSPDSIGGYTF TGTGCCAGTAGTCCAGACTCTATAGGCGGCTACACCTTC TRBV19 - TRBJ1-2 -
CASSPVQGSTDTQYF TGTGCCAGCTCACCAGTACAGGGCAGCACAGATACGCAGTATTTT TRBV18 - TRBJ2-3 -
CASSRGGGTGSSYEQYF TGTGCCAGCAGCCGTGGAGGCGGGACAGGTAGCTCCTACGAGCAGTACTTC TRBV14 TRBD1 TRBJ2-7 -
CASSLGPSGSSYEQYF TGTGCCAGCAGCTTAGGACCTAGCGGGAGCTCCTACGAGCAGTACTTC TRBV7-9 TRBD2 TRBJ2-7 -
CASSKFRGTDTQYF TGTGCCAGCAGCAAGTTTAGGGGCACAGATACGCAGTATTTT TRBV21-1 - TRBJ2-3 -
CASSPEGTTAQHF TGTGCCAGCTCACCGGAGGGGACAACAGCCCAGCATTTT TRBV18 - TRBJ1-5 -
CASSPAEYSTEAFF TGTGCCAGCTCACCAGCGGAGTATTCCACTGAAGCTTTCTTT TRBV18 - TRBJ1-1 -
CAWNRDGDTEAFF TGTGCCTGGAACCGGGACGGGGACACTGAAGCTTTCTTT TRBV30 - TRBJ1-1 -
CASSDSWGANVLTF TGTGCCAGCAGTGACTCGTGGGGGGCCAACGTCCTGACTTTC TRBV6-4 - TRBJ2-6 -
CAWSWDHNSPLHF TGTGCCTGGAGTTGGGATCATAATTCACCCCTCCACTTT TRBV30 - TRBJ1-6 -
CASGLWGTYEQYF TGTGCTAGTGGTTTGTGGGGAACCTACGAGCAGTACTTC TRBV12-5 - TRBJ2-7 -
CASSRGLAVYNEQFF TGTGCCAGTAGTAGGGGACTAGCGGTATACAATGAGCAGTTCTTC TRBV19 TRBD2 TRBJ2-1 -
CASSRGQSYEQYF TGTGCCAGCAGCCGGGGACAGTCCTACGAGCAGTACTTC TRBV27 TRBD1 TRBJ2-7 -
CASSIQAGGNQPQHF TGTGCCAGCAGCATCCAGGCAGGGGGCAATCAGCCCCAGCATTTT TRBV6-6 - TRBJ1-5 -
CASSLSGGSYNEQFF TGTGCCAGCAGCCTAAGCGGGGGCTCCTACAATGAGCAGTTCTTC TRBV7-8 TRBD2 TRBJ2-1 -
CAWSTSPVMNTEAFF TGTGCCTGGAGTACCTCACCCGTGATGAACACTGAAGCTTTCTTT TRBV30 - TRBJ1-1 few
CASSPDFSGNTGELFF TGCGCCAGCAGCCCTGACTTTAGCGGGAACACCGGGGAGCTGTTTTTT TRBV5-1 - TRBJ2-2 few
CASSLGEREGF TGTGCCAGCAGCTTAGGGGAGCGGGAGGGTTTT TRBV11-2 TRBD2 TRBJ2-2 medium-sized
CASSPSTGVEQYF TGTGCCAGCTCACCATCGACAGGGGTCGAGCAGTACTTC TRBV18 TRBD1 TRBJ2-7 -
CASSLQGSTYEQYF TGCGCCAGCAGCCTACAGGGATCAACCTACGAGCAGTACTTC TRBV5-1 - TRBJ2-7 -
CASSAPPDTEAFF TGTGCCAGCAGCGCCCCCCCTGACACTGAAGCTTTCTTT TRBV7-2 - TRBJ1-1 -
CASSLRGDNGYTF TGTGCCAGCAGCTTGAGGGGGGACAATGGCTACACCTTC TRBV5-4 - TRBJ1-2 -
CASSTRAVESYTF TGTGCCAGCAGCACTAGGGCCGTAGAAAGCTACACCTTC TRBV13 - TRBJ1-2 -
CASRTNPDRATEAFF TGTGCCAGCAGAACAAATCCGGACAGGGCCACTGAAGCTTTCTTT TRBV6-6 TRBD1 TRBJ1-1 -
CASSSARAQPQHF TGTGCCAGCAGCTCCGCGAGGGCCCAGCCCCAGCATTTT TRBV11-2 - TRBJ1-5 once
CASSLYTGNTIYF TGCGCCAGCAGCTTGTACACTGGAAACACCATATATTTT TRBV5-1 - TRBJ1-3 -
CASSLGGGWGYTF TGTGCCAGCAGCTTAGGAGGGGGTTGGGGCTACACCTTC TRBV7-2 - TRBJ1-2 -
CASSLDSGDMSYEQYF TGTGCCAGCAGCTTAGATAGCGGGGATATGTCCTACGAGCAGTACTTC TRBV7-2 TRBD2 TRBJ2-7 -
CASSLVAKNIQYF TGTGCCAGCAGCTTAGTAGCCAAAAACATTCAGTACTTC TRBV6-5 - TRBJ2-4 -
CASSLYSGLGLTEAFF TGCGCCAGCAGCTTGTATTCAGGGCTCGGCCTCACTGAAGCTTTCTTT TRBV5-1 - TRBJ1-1 -
CASSLAVGTAAYEQYF TGCGCCAGCAGCTTGGCCGTGGGGACGGCTGCCTACGAGCAGTACTTC TRBV5-1 - TRBJ2-7 -